This TCR beta chain was obtained from a study of T cells in localized non-small cell lung cancer. The repertoire was sequenced with immunoSEQ multiplex PCR; TCRdb's copy has only in-frame clones and lacks some. The data contain thousands of clones, about 30% of them singletons. This clone is categorized as medium-sized (0.01 to 0.1%). The CDR3 sequence is 16 residues long. V lost 6 bases to trimming and J lost 0 bases, with 15 bases between them. The germline V gene encodes CDR1 SGHNT and CDR2 YENEEA. Adjacent lung was taken at least 2 cm from the tumor margin, free of atypia. The chain has TRBV11-3 and TRBJ1-3; D perhaps matches TRBD1 (6 bases). The clonotype comes from a man aged 35 to 69 with stage I lung adenocarcinoma. The source material was normal lung tissue next to the tumor, sampled before any cancer treatment. CDR3 DNA sequence: TGTGCCAGCAGTGAAGCCGGGACAAACTCTGGAAACACCATATATTTT. This codes for CASSEAGTNSGNTIYF.